A selection of T cell receptor beta chains follows, all from one sample in a study of shared clonotypes between healthy human individuals. Assay used: immunoSEQ multiplex PCR; TCRdb lists only in-frame clones, some missing. The repertoire holds roughly 2.6 million clones, approximately 92% seen once, with over 0.12% in the top ten. Sequencing was performed on naive CD4+ T cells sorted from blood. Source of these receptors: a man aged 18 to 30 in good health. Each CDR3 is given with its conserved first and last residue. Fields, in order: J gene, clone size, V gene, D gene, CDR3 protein, CDR3 DNA. A D gene is named only where the DNA matches it firmly. A clone size is listed for some rows: how often the clone was seen (once, few, many), or a class if it is expanded.

>TRBJ1-2|.|TRBV9|.
CASSAPGEGSTYGYTF
TGTGCCAGCAGCGCACCGGGGGAGGGGAGTACGTATGGCTACACCTTC
>TRBJ1-4|.|TRBV5-6|.
CASSRRKVGPEKLFF
TGTGCCAGCAGCCGACGAAAGGTAGGGCCTGAAAAACTGTTTTTT
>TRBJ2-7|.|TRBV5-1|.
CASSWGGQASSYEQYF
TGCGCCAGCAGCTGGGGGGGACAGGCGAGCTCCTACGAGCAGTACTTC
>TRBJ1-2|.|TRBV4-1|.
CASSQVAGAPQYGYTF
TGCGCCAGCAGCCAAGTGGCGGGGGCCCCCCAATACGGCTACACCTTC
>TRBJ1-2|.|TRBV11-3|TRBD1
CASSSLVTGGVYYGYTF
TGTGCCAGCAGCTCCCTCGTGACAGGGGGCGTTTACTATGGCTACACCTTC
>TRBJ2-2|once|TRBV9|.
CASSVAQREAGELFF
TGTGCCAGCAGCGTAGCTCAAAGGGAAGCCGGGGAGCTGTTTTTT
>TRBJ1-4|.|TRBV4-1|.
CASSQDPPGAGAWELFF
TGCGCCAGCAGCCAAGATCCACCGGGGGCAGGGGCGTGGGAACTGTTTTTT
>TRBJ2-7|.|TRBV4-1|TRBD1
CASSPRTGGPLEQYF
TGCGCCAGCAGCCCTAGGACAGGGGGTCCCCTCGAGCAGTACTTC
>TRBJ1-5|once|TRBV15|TRBD1
CATSRAGGYSNQPQHF
TGTGCCACCAGCCGGGCAGGGGGATATAGCAATCAGCCCCAGCATTTT
>TRBJ1-2|few|TRBV28|.
CASSLSGTYGYTF
TGTGCCAGCAGTTTATCAGGGACCTATGGCTACACCTTC
>TRBJ2-7|.|TRBV5-1|.
CASSLSEGSSYEQYF
TGCGCCAGCAGCTTGTCGGAGGGGAGCTCCTACGAGCAGTACTTC
>TRBJ2-1|.|TRBV19|.
CASSISGGEQFF
TGTGCCAGTAGTATAAGTGGCGGGGAACAGTTCTTC
>TRBJ2-3|once|TRBV2|TRBD2
CASNKGLAALTDTQYF
TGTGCCAGCAATAAAGGACTAGCGGCCCTCACAGATACGCAGTATTTT
>TRBJ2-5|.|TRBV18|TRBD1
CASSPLDRVETQYF
TGTGCCAGCTCACCGCTGGACAGGGTGGAGACCCAGTACTTC
>TRBJ1-2|.|TRBV7-3|.
CASSLTFVGSHYGYTF
TGTGCCAGCAGCTTAACTTTTGTCGGCAGCCACTATGGCTACACCTTC
>TRBJ2-7|few|TRBV27|TRBD2
CASSRTSGAYEQYF
TGTGCCAGCAGCCGGACTAGCGGGGCCTACGAGCAGTACTTC
>TRBJ2-2|.|TRBV2|TRBD2
CASSLAGSNTGELFF
TGTGCCAGCAGTCTAGCGGGATCGAACACCGGGGAGCTGTTTTTT
>TRBJ1-6|.|TRBV6-5|.
CASSAPGAPNSPLHF
TGTGCCAGCAGTGCCCCGGGGGCTCCGAATTCACCCCTCCACTTT
>TRBJ2-2|.|TRBV28|.
CASRGRGPGGELFF
TGTGCCAGCAGAGGGAGGGGGCCGGGCGGGGAGCTGTTTTTT
>TRBJ1-1|.|TRBV7-9|.
CASRLIPGDTEAFF
TGTGCCAGCAGGCTAATTCCAGGGGACACTGAAGCTTTCTTT
>TRBJ2-5|.|TRBV5-1|.
CASSLADLSTQYF
TGCGCCAGCAGCTTGGCAGACTTGTCGACCCAGTACTTC
>TRBJ2-1|.|TRBV19|.
CASRRQFTYNEQFF
TGTGCCAGTAGGCGACAGTTTACCTACAATGAGCAGTTCTTC
>TRBJ2-1|.|TRBV7-8|TRBD1
CASSTQGRTNNEQFF
TGTGCCAGCAGCACACAGGGGCGGACCAACAATGAGCAGTTCTTC
>TRBJ1-2|.|TRBV7-9|TRBD1
CASSSGGDSTGQHYGYTF
TGTGCCAGCAGCTCGGGCGGGGATTCGACAGGGCAGCACTATGGCTACACCTTC
>TRBJ2-5|.|TRBV29-1|.
CSVFPGAGETQYF
TGCAGCGTTTTTCCGGGAGCTGGAGAGACCCAGTACTTC
>TRBJ2-1|.|TRBV11-2|TRBD2
CASSLISGRRNEQFF
TGTGCCAGCAGCTTAATTAGCGGGAGACGGAATGAGCAGTTCTTC
>TRBJ1-3|.|TRBV5-1|.
CASSSSGAGNTIYF
TGCGCCAGCAGCTCCTCAGGGGCCGGAAACACCATATATTTT
>TRBJ1-3|.|TRBV6-1|.
CASSEQPQLGNTIYF
TGTGCCAGCAGTGAACAACCGCAGTTGGGAAACACCATATATTTT
>TRBJ1-5|.|TRBV6-1|.
CASSEASGRNQPQHF
TGTGCCAGCAGTGAAGCTTCGGGGCGCAATCAGCCCCAGCATTTT
>TRBJ2-7|once|TRBV28|.
CASSLLQGYEQYF
TGTGCCAGCAGTTTATTACAGGGCTACGAGCAGTACTTC
>TRBJ2-1|.|TRBV10-3|TRBD2
CAISDSGLDFEQFF
TGTGCCATCAGTGACTCCGGACTAGACTTTGAGCAGTTCTTC
>TRBJ2-7|.|TRBV10-3|.
CAISALGGGTRYEQYF
TGTGCCATCAGTGCCCTCGGAGGGGGCACACGCTACGAGCAGTACTTC
>TRBJ1-2|.|TRBV30|.
CAWSVAVHYGYTF
TGTGCCTGGAGTGTCGCGGTTCACTATGGCTACACCTTC
>TRBJ1-2|.|TRBV6-1|.
CASRIAANYGYTF
TGTGCCAGCAGGATCGCCGCTAACTATGGCTACACCTTC
>TRBJ2-1|once|TRBV5-6|.
CASIAGVTRYNEQFF
TGTGCCAGCATCGCAGGGGTTACCCGATACAATGAGCAGTTCTTC
>TRBJ1-1|.|TRBV6-5|TRBD1
CASSSRTGGSNTEAFF
TGTGCCAGCAGTTCCAGGACAGGGGGTTCGAACACTGAAGCTTTCTTT
>TRBJ1-2|.|TRBV11-2|.
CASSLDPAGLYGYTF
TGTGCCAGCAGCTTAGATCCGGCAGGGTTATATGGCTACACCTTC
>TRBJ2-3|.|TRBV7-2|.
CASSLRGGVWADTQYF
TGTGCCAGCAGCTTACGAGGGGGAGTTTGGGCAGATACGCAGTATTTT
>TRBJ2-1|.|TRBV5-6|.
CASSLVQGTNEQFF
TGTGCCAGCAGCTTGGTTCAGGGAACCAATGAGCAGTTCTTC
>TRBJ2-7|.|TRBV27|.
CASSFQGMYEQYF
TGTGCCAGCAGTTTCCAGGGGATGTACGAGCAGTACTTC
>TRBJ2-2|.|TRBV2|TRBD2
CASSELAANTGELFF
TGTGCCAGCAGTGAGCTAGCGGCGAACACCGGGGAGCTGTTTTTT
>TRBJ2-7|.|TRBV6-5|.
CASSNSLLDEQYF
TGTGCCAGCAGTAACTCCTTACTAGACGAGCAGTACTTC
>TRBJ2-1|.|TRBV10-2|.
CASSDEDFSYNEQFF
TGCGCCAGCAGTGACGAGGATTTCTCCTACAATGAGCAGTTCTTC
>TRBJ2-2|.|TRBV2|TRBD1
CASSPGTATGELFF
TGTGCCAGCAGTCCCGGGACAGCCACCGGGGAGCTGTTTTTT
>TRBJ2-1|.|TRBV29-1|.
CSVEDPGTVRYNEQFF
TGCAGCGTTGAAGATCCTGGGACTGTGAGGTACAATGAGCAGTTCTTC
>TRBJ1-6|.|TRBV18|TRBD1
CASSPNGQGYDSPLHF
TGTGCCAGCTCACCAAATGGACAGGGGTACGATTCACCCCTCCACTTT
>TRBJ2-5|.|TRBV5-4|.
CASSLGGGLVETQYF
TGTGCCAGCAGCTTGGGGGGGGGCCTGGTAGAGACCCAGTACTTC
>TRBJ2-3|.|TRBV10-3|.
CAISLNADTQYF
TGTGCCATCAGTCTAAATGCAGATACGCAGTATTTT
>TRBJ1-4|.|TRBV30|.
CAWRLTNSRNEKLFF
TGTGCCTGGAGGCTTACCAACAGCCGAAATGAAAAACTGTTTTTT
>TRBJ2-7|.|TRBV7-9|TRBD1
CASSRDRASYEQYF
TGTGCCAGCAGCCGCGACAGGGCTTCCTACGAGCAGTACTTC
>TRBJ2-1|.|TRBV19|.
CASSPPGDNEQFF
TGTGCCAGTAGTCCCCCAGGCGACAATGAGCAGTTCTTC
>TRBJ2-1|.|TRBV15|.
CATSRDHGGGSYNEQFF
TGTGCCACCAGCAGAGATCATGGGGGAGGCTCCTACAATGAGCAGTTCTTC
>TRBJ2-7|.|TRBV9|.
CASSHPPERSIDLYYEQYF
TGTGCCAGCAGCCACCCTCCCGAACGATCAATCGACCTTTACTACGAGCAGTACTTC
>TRBJ2-7|.|TRBV6-5|.
CASSPGHRSYEQYF
TGTGCCAGCAGCCCGGGACACCGGAGCTACGAGCAGTACTTC